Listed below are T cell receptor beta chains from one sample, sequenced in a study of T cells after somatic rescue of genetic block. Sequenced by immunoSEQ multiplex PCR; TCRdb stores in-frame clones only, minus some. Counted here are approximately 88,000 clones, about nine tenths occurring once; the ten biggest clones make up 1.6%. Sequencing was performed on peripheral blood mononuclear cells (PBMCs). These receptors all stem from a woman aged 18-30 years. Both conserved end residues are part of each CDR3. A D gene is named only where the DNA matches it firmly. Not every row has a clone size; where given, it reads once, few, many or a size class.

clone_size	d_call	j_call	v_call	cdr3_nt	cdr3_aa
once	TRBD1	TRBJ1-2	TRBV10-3	TGTGCCATCAGCGAGGACAGGGACTATGGCTACACCTTC	CAISEDRDYGYTF
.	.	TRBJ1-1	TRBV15	TGTGCCACCAGCAGAGATCGGTGGGGCTCGGGCACTGAAGCTTTCTTT	CATSRDRWGSGTEAFF
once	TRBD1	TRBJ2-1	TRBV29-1	TGCAGCGCTCCTGAGGACAGGGTTTTGAGTGAGCAGTTCTTC	CSAPEDRVLSEQFF
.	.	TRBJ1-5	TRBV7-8	TGTGCCAGCAGCAAAGACACCTCCCAGCCCCAGCATTTT	CASSKDTSQPQHF
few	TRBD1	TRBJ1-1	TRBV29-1	TGCAGCCATACAGGGGCGAACACTGAAGCTTTCTTT	CSHTGANTEAFF
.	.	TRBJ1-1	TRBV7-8	TGTGCCAGCAGCTTAGGACAGCGGAGAACTGAAGCTTTCTTT	CASSLGQRRTEAFF
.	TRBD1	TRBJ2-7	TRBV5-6	TGTGCCAGCAGCTTGGATGTACCAGGGGGTGTCAACGAGCAGTACTTC	CASSLDVPGGVNEQYF
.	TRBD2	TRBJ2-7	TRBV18	TGTGCCAGCTCACCGGGACTAGTAGTTCCGGGCGAGCAGTACTTC	CASSPGLVVPGEQYF
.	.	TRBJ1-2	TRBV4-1	TGCGCCAGCAGCCAAGGAAGGGCTAGGGGTCAGGGATATGGCTACACCTTC	CASSQGRARGQGYGYTF
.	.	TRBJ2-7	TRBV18	TGTGCCAGCTCACCCGGGGAGAGAGGAGAGCAGTACTTC	CASSPGERGEQYF
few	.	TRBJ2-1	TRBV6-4	TGTGCCAGCAGTAACGAAGCGGGCGGCGAGGATGAGCAGTTCTTC	CASSNEAGGEDEQFF
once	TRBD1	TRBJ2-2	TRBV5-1	TGCGCCAGCAGTCCCGACAGGGTATGGGCCACCGGGGAGCTGTTTTTT	CASSPDRVWATGELFF
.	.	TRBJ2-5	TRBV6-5	TGTGCCAGCAGTTACCGGGACAACAAAGAGACCCAGTACTTC	CASSYRDNKETQYF
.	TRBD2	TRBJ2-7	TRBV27	TGTGCCAGCAGTTTATTGGGGGAGGGGTCCTACGAGCAGTACTTC	CASSLLGEGSYEQYF
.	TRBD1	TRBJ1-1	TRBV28	TGTGCCAGCAGTGCGACAGGGAATCGGTTTATGAACACTGAAGCTTTCTTT	CASSATGNRFMNTEAFF
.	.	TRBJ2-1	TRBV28	TGTGCCAGCAGTTTAAGCTGGAATGAGCAGTTCTTC	CASSLSWNEQFF
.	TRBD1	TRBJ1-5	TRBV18	TGTGCCAGCTCACCGCCGGGACAGGGACATCAGCCCCAGCATTTT	CASSPPGQGHQPQHF
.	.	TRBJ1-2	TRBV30	TGTGCCTGGGGGACGAAGGGCGCGGCCGTCTATGGCTACACCTTC	CAWGTKGAAVYGYTF
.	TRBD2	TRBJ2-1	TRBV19	TGTGCCAGTAGTATACGGGAGGTCTCCTACAATGAGCAGTTCTTC	CASSIREVSYNEQFF
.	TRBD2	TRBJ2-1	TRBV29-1	TGCAGCGTTGGAGGGGGACTAGCGGGCCGGGGGAATGAGCAGTTCTTC	CSVGGGLAGRGNEQFF
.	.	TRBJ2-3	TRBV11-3	TGTGCCAGCAGCTTGAACTCTGGGACAGATACGCAGTATTTT	CASSLNSGTDTQYF
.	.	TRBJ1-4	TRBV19	TGTGCCAGTAGTATAGCCGGGGGCGGCGGCGAAAAACTGTTTTTT	CASSIAGGGGEKLFF
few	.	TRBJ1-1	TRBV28	TGTGCCAGCAGTTGGGGGAACACTGAAGCTTTCTTT	CASSWGNTEAFF
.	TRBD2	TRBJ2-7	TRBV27	TGTGCCAGAAACAAGGGGCGAACTAGCGGGGTTTCCTACGAGCAGTACTTC	CARNKGRTSGVSYEQYF
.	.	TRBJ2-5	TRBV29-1	TGCAGCGCTGAACCCCCGCGGGCCAGGCAGGAGACCCAGTACTTC	CSAEPPRARQETQYF
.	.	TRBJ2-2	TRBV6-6	TGTGCCAGCAGGGGAGCGAACACCGGGGAGCTGTTTTTT	CASRGANTGELFF
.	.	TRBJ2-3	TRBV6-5	TGTGCCAGCAGTTACGGCACAGATACGCAGTATTTT	CASSYGTDTQYF
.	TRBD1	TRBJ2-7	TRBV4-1	TGCGCCAGCAGCCAAGTTGACCTCGGGACAGGGGGTTACGAGCAGTACTTC	CASSQVDLGTGGYEQYF
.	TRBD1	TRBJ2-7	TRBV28	TGTGCCAGCAGTACAACCGGGACAGGGTTCCACGAGCAGTACTTC	CASSTTGTGFHEQYF
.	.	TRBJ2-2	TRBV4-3	TGCGCCAGCAGCCAAGTGGCAGGGGGGCACCCCGGGGAGCTGTTTTTT	CASSQVAGGHPGELFF
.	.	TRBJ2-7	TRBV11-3	TGTGCCAGCAGCTTCTCCTACGAGCAGTACTTC	CASSFSYEQYF
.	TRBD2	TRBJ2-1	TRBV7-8	TGTGCCAGCAGCTACACTAGCGGGTACAATGAGCAGTTCTTC	CASSYTSGYNEQFF
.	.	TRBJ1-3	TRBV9	TGTGCCAGCAGCGTAAATCCTGCGGGCGTGTGGGCTGGAAACACCATATATTTT	CASSVNPAGVWAGNTIYF
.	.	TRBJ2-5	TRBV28	TGTGCCAGCCAGGTCGCGTACCAAGAGACCCAGTACTTC	CASQVAYQETQYF
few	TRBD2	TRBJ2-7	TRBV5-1	TGCGCCAGCAGCTTGGGGGGGACTAGCGGGAGGGCTGGCGAGCAGTACTTC	CASSLGGTSGRAGEQYF
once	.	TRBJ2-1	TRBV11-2	TGTGCCAGCAGCTTAGATGGGGGCACGAGCTCCTACAATGAGCAGTTCTTC	CASSLDGGTSSYNEQFF